This TCR beta chain was identified during a study of blood T cells in healthy people across ages. CDR3 length: 16 amino acids. Germline lookup yields CDR1 WSHSY and CDR2 SAAADI. The study's findings and limits: A roughly linear fall in TCR beta diversity per million T cells was seen with increasing age.

Next came a second PCR, run for about 7 to 12 cycles, which used a sample-barcoded 5' primer along with a J-beta primer mix. TCRdb re-analysed the 5' RACE reads in MiXCR, keeping a single row per CDR3 protein. The sample lists hundreds of thousands of distinct CDR3 sequences; 22% were seen once. This clonotype was seen only a few times. Antigen: not known. This chain links TRBV10-2 with TRBJ2-5; 11 bases are a match to TRBD2. The closer fit of TRBJ2-7 to the DNA end suggests the J call may be wrong. Sequenced input: blood. The sequence was collected from a man in his 70s in good health. As DNA, the CDR3 is TGCGCCAGCAGTGACCGGGCTAGCGGGAGGTCCTACGAGCAGTACTTC. Translated: CASSDRASGRSYEQYF.